The clone carrying this T cell receptor beta chain was observed a handful of times. Its target is unknown. These data originate in a study of T cells after yellow fever vaccination. Study-level findings and limits: A limited proportion of clonotypes was detected within both the CD4 and CD8 compartments.

TCRdb passed the 5' RACE reads through MiXCR, listing each CDR3 protein once. The table shows approximately 250,000 distinct CDR3 sequences, with roughly 6.3% occurring only once. The CDR3 runs to 14 residues. Trimming took off 5 bases at V and 2 bases at J, with 10 bases between the two ends. The germline V gene has CDR1 ENHRY and CDR2 SYGVKD. The source is a man between 25 and 39 years old who received the YFV17D yellow fever vaccine. This chain uses TRBV10-3 with TRBJ2-1; D possibly corresponds to TRBD2 (6 bases). The sample here was CD4+ T cells sorted from PBMCs, taken on the day of the yellow fever booster vaccination. As DNA, the CDR3 is TGTGCCATCAGTAATAGCGGACCCTACAATGAGCAGTTCTTC. Amino acids: CAISNSGPYNEQFF.